The sequence of this T cell receptor beta chain was determined in a study of liver allograft versus peripheral blood T cells. Study-level background: The study compared liver allograft T cell receptor repertoires against peripheral blood repertoires of liver transplant recipients. Study-level points and caveats: Peripheral blood repertoires reportedly differed from the T cell receptor repertoires found inside liver allografts.

TCRdb reprocessed the reads via MiXCR and lists one record per CDR3 protein. The sample lists fewer than 13,000 distinct CDR3 sequences, 15% to 20% occurring once. This clonotype was detected ten times or more. What it binds is not known. The CDR3 covers 13 residues. The germline CDR1 and CDR2 sequences are MDHEN and SYDVKM. V lost 4 bases to trimming and J lost 1 base, with 7 bases between them. The source is a human patient who had a liver transplant. Some T cells may be the graft donor's. The chain has TRBV28 and TRBJ1-1; D call uncertain. DNA of the CDR3: TGTGCCAGCAGTTGGGTTGGGAACACTGAAGCTTTCTTT. Its protein is CASSWVGNTEAFF.